These T cell receptor beta chains were read from a single sample in a study of blood T cell repertoires in COVID-19. Method: immunoSEQ multiplex PCR; TCRdb's copy keeps in-frame clones and lacks some. The table includes approximately 250,000 clones, around nine tenths detected once. The specimen sequenced was peripheral blood. The receptors come from a young man with COVID-19, enrolled during active disease. Each CDR3 is given with its conserved first and last residue. The D gene is left open where the match is weak. Not all rows give a size; the values are once, few, many and, for expanded clones, a class.

V	size	D	J	DNA	CDR3
TRBV9	.	TRBD1	TRBJ2-7	TGTGCCAGCAGCGTAGCAGGGGGCAACTACGAGCAGTACTTC	CASSVAGGNYEQYF
TRBV7-9	.	.	TRBJ2-5	TGTGCCAGCAGCTTAGCAGAGGAGACCCAGTACTTC	CASSLAEETQYF
TRBV6-5	.	TRBD2	TRBJ2-1	TGTGCCAGCAAGCCGGGGGGGCTCCACAATGAGCAGTTCTTC	CASKPGGLHNEQFF
TRBV15	.	.	TRBJ1-6	TGTGCCACCAGCAGAGTGGCGGGAGTTAATTCACCCCTCCACTTT	CATSRVAGVNSPLHF
TRBV6-5	.	.	TRBJ2-2	TGTGCCAGCAGGCCCGGGATAAACACCGGGGAGCTGTTTTTT	CASRPGINTGELFF
TRBV15	.	TRBD2	TRBJ2-1	TGTGCCACCAGCAGAGATTTTAGCGGGGGCTACAATGAGCAGTTCTTC	CATSRDFSGGYNEQFF
TRBV5-1	.	TRBD2	TRBJ2-1	TGCGCCAGCAGCCACCTAGCGGGGGGTCTAAATGAGCAGTTCTTC	CASSHLAGGLNEQFF
TRBV12-5	many	.	TRBJ1-6	TGTGCTAGTGGTTTGGCCGAGTCATGGGAGTATAATTCACCCCTCCACTTT	CASGLAESWEYNSPLHF
TRBV9	few	TRBD1	TRBJ2-1	TGTGCCAGCAGCGTAGGGGACAGGGGTTTCAATGAGCAGTTCTTC	CASSVGDRGFNEQFF
TRBV6-5	.	.	TRBJ1-2	TGTGCCAGCAGTTTCGACAGAAACTATGGCTACACCTTC	CASSFDRNYGYTF
TRBV19	.	.	TRBJ2-6	TGTGCCAGTAGTATCGGAGGCGCCAGCTCTGGGGCCAACGTCCTGACTTTC	CASSIGGASSGANVLTF
TRBV4-1	.	TRBD2	TRBJ2-5	TGCGCCAGCAGCCAGACTAGCGGGGGACCTCAACAAGAGACCCAGTACTTC	CASSQTSGGPQQETQYF
TRBV11-2	.	.	TRBJ1-1	TGTGCCAGCAGCTTAGTTGGGGGGGGCGGTGAAGCTTTCTTT	CASSLVGGGGEAFF
TRBV29-1	once	.	TRBJ1-1	TGCAGCGTTCTTATCCTCACTGAAGCTTTCTTT	CSVLILTEAFF
TRBV6-4	.	TRBD1	TRBJ1-6	TGTGCCAGCAGCGCCGGGACAGAGAATTCACCCCTCCACTTT	CASSAGTENSPLHF
TRBV27	.	TRBD1	TRBJ2-5	TGTGCCAGCAGTCCGCATGGACAGGTTCAAGAGACCCAGTACTTC	CASSPHGQVQETQYF
TRBV5-4	.	TRBD2	TRBJ2-1	TGTGCCAGCAGCTTGGTGCTAGCGGGGTACAATGAGCAGTTCTTC	CASSLVLAGYNEQFF
TRBV30	.	.	TRBJ1-2	TGTGCCTGGAGTGTCCTGCGGGGCTACACCTTC	CAWSVLRGYTF
TRBV5-1	.	.	TRBJ2-7	TGCGCCAGCAGCTTAGGGGCCCTTAGAAGCGAGCAGTACTTC	CASSLGALRSEQYF
TRBV21-1	.	.	TRBJ1-2	TGTGCCAGCAGCAAAGTTATCGGGGAAAAAGGCTATGGCTACACCTTC	CASSKVIGEKGYGYTF
TRBV4-1	.	.	TRBJ2-5	TGCGCCAGCAGCCATCCCAGTCAGGGTGGGGAGACCCAGTACTTC	CASSHPSQGGETQYF
TRBV5-1	.	.	TRBJ1-3	TGCGCCAGCAGAGAGGGTATTTCTGGAAACACCATATATTTT	CASREGISGNTIYF
TRBV16	.	.	TRBJ2-5	TGTGCCAGCAGCCAATTAGGGGCTTTCGAGACCCAGTACTTC	CASSQLGAFETQYF
TRBV18	.	TRBD1	TRBJ1-1	TGTGCCAGCTCACCAGCCACAGGGGAGACTGAAGCTTTCTTT	CASSPATGETEAFF
TRBV27	.	.	TRBJ1-5	TGTGCCAGCAGTTTAGACAGGTTGCGCAATCAGCCCCAGCATTTT	CASSLDRLRNQPQHF
TRBV6-1	.	.	TRBJ1-2	TGTGCCAGCCGTGACAGATATTATGGCTACACCTTC	CASRDRYYGYTF
TRBV30	once	TRBD1	TRBJ1-5	TGTGCCTGGAGCCTACAGGGGAGTCAGCCCCAGCATTTT	CAWSLQGSQPQHF
TRBV6-5	.	TRBD2	TRBJ2-1	TGTGCCAGCAGTTACTCCCTAGCGGGGGGTGGCAATGAGCAGTTCTTC	CASSYSLAGGGNEQFF
TRBV5-1	few	TRBD1	TRBJ1-2	TGCGCCAGCAGCTTAGGACAGGCCGCTAACTATGGCTACACCTTC	CASSLGQAANYGYTF
TRBV10-1	.	TRBD1	TRBJ2-5	TGCGCCAGCAGTGAGTCGACTGGGACAGGGAGAGAGACCCAGTACTTC	CASSESTGTGRETQYF
TRBV6-4	.	TRBD2	TRBJ2-7	TGTGCCAGCAGTGACTCCGGGGAGGGCAAGCAGTACTTC	CASSDSGEGKQYF
TRBV5-1	.	TRBD2	TRBJ2-3	TGCGCCAGCAGCCGTGTTACTAGCGGGGGCACAGATACGCAGTATTTT	CASSRVTSGGTDTQYF
TRBV5-1	.	TRBD1	TRBJ1-1	TGCGCCAGCAGCTTGGACAGGGGGGCTGAAGCTTTCTTT	CASSLDRGAEAFF
TRBV4-1	once	TRBD1	TRBJ1-1	TGCGCCAGCAGCCACGACAGGGGTTTGAACACTGAAGCTTTCTTT	CASSHDRGLNTEAFF
TRBV9	.	TRBD1	TRBJ1-3	TGTGCCAGCAGCGTAACCCCGACAGGGGTAGGAAACACCATATATTTT	CASSVTPTGVGNTIYF
TRBV9	.	TRBD2	TRBJ2-1	TGTGCCAGCAGCGGCACACTAGCGGGGGGGCCTAATGAGCAGTTCTTC	CASSGTLAGGPNEQFF
TRBV18	.	TRBD1	TRBJ1-1	TGTGCCAGCTCAAAAAGGCCCCAGTCAGGGGGCTGGGCTGAAGCTTTCTTT	CASSKRPQSGGWAEAFF
TRBV7-2	once	TRBD1	TRBJ1-5	TGTGCCAGCAGCTTAGGACAGGGCGGTCAGCCCCAGCATTTT	CASSLGQGGQPQHF
TRBV19	.	TRBD1	TRBJ1-5	TGTGCCACTACACAGGGGGGACTCCTTAGCAATCAGCCCCAGCATTTT	CATTQGGLLSNQPQHF